These 10 T cell receptor beta chains share one sample of origin, sequenced in a study of blood T cell repertoires in COVID-19. Libraries were prepared by immunoSEQ multiplex PCR; TCRdb keeps only in-frame clonotypes and omits some of them. The sample records 100,000 to 150,000 clones, approximately 70% being singletons. Sequenced input: peripheral blood. Every receptor here comes from a woman between 65 and 79 years old with acute or convalescent COVID-19.

The genes are TRBV7-9 and TRBJ1-1; D may be TRBD1 (5 bases). Germline lookup yields CDR1 SEHNR and CDR2 FQNEAQ (reference sequence). The V end lost 11 bases, the J end lost 1 base, and 17 bases lay between the germline ends. The CDR3 runs 14 residues. CDR3 nucleotide sequence: TGTGCCGGGGGAGGGCCCGGAGGGAACACTGAAGCTTTCTTT. It specifies CAGGGPGGNTEAFF.

The chain joins TRBV12-3 or TRBV12-4 to TRBJ2-5, with D tentatively TRBD2 (6 bases). This CDR3 has 13 residues. Trimming left V 7 bases short and J 5 bases short, with 14 bases between. The CDR3 bases are TGTGCCAGCAAGAGGGGCGCGGGGGAGACCCAGTACTTC. Encoded protein: CASKRGAGETQYF.

The V gene is TRBV6-5, the J gene TRBJ2-2; 7 positions match TRBD2. The CDR3 totals 13 residues. CDR1 and CDR2 from the germline V gene are MNHEY and SVGAGI. Trimming at V came to 2 bases and at J to 7 bases, leaving 1 base not matched to a gene. For the CDR3, the DNA is TGTGCCAGCAGTTACGGGGGGGTCGGGGAGCTGTTTTTT. The encoded protein is CASSYGGVGELFF.

The chain couples TRBV10-3 to TRBJ1-2, with D maybe TRBD1 (5 bases). This CDR3 spans 13 amino acids. V lost 10 bases and J 4 bases, leaving 16 bases between the germline ends. The germline V gene encodes CDR1 ENHRY and CDR2 SYGVKD. The DNA for the CDR3 is TGTGCCACCCTTCTGGACGGGGGCTATGGCTACACCTTC. Translating gives CATLLDGGYGYTF.

V and J are TRBV6-2 or TRBV6-3 and TRBJ1-1; 8 positions agree with TRBD1. With 5 bases clipped from V and 9 bases from J, the junction kept 14 bases outside the gene matches. Germline loops: CDR1 MNHEY, CDR2 SVGEGT. CDR3 size: 15 residues. CDR3 sequence: CASSPGTGGSTQAFF. The CDR3, as DNA: TGTGCCAGCAGTCCGGGGACAGGAGGGTCTACACAAGCTTTCTTT.

V gene TRBV11-2 combines with J gene TRBJ1-1; D remains ambiguous. Germline V gene lookup returns CDR1 SGHAT and CDR2 FQNNGV. V shed 5 bases and J shed 4 bases, with 11 bases lying between them. CDR3 length: 13 amino acids. The CDR3 DNA follows: TGTGCCAGCAGCCCTTTGCCGGGCACTGAAGCTTTCTTT. This sequence encodes CASSPLPGTEAFF.

This clone appeared a few times. The rearrangement joins TRBV28 to TRBJ2-5; 7 nucleotides agree with TRBD2. This CDR3 contains 16 residues. CDR1 and CDR2 from the germline V gene are MDHEN and SYDVKM. Trimming took 2 bases from V and 1 from J; bases not matched to a gene: 7. As DNA, the CDR3 is TGTGCCAGCAGTTTACCCCATTTAGCGGGCCAAGAGACCCAGTACTTC. This codes for CASSLPHLAGQETQYF.

The genes are TRBV28 and TRBJ1-4, with D perhaps matching TRBD1 (6 bases). The CDR3 extends over 14 amino acids. In germline, CDR1 is MDHEN, CDR2 SYDVKM. V was pared by 6 bases and J by 6 bases, with 14 bases between. Here the CDR3 reads CASSGYRVDEKLFF. CDR3 coding DNA: TGTGCCAGCAGCGGTTACAGGGTAGATGAAAAACTGTTTTTT.

The gene calls are TRBV4-1 and TRBJ1-1; 9 bases match TRBD1. With V trimmed by 8 bases and J by 4 bases, 8 bases remained unmatched. Germline V lookup: CDR1 MGHRA, CDR2 YSYEKL. CDR3 length: 14 amino acids. CDR3 amino acids: CASSTGGGITEAFF. CDR3 coding DNA: TGCGCCAGCTCAACAGGGGGCGGAATCACTGAAGCTTTCTTT.

The chain couples TRBV3-1 (or the pseudogene TRBV3-2) to TRBJ2-3; TRBD2 is a possible D gene (5 bases). CDR3 size: 17 residues. Trimming took 1 base from V and 2 from J, leaving 16 bases between them. The germline CDR1 and CDR2 sequences are LGHDT and YNNKEL (reference sequence). CDR3 sequence reads: CASSQGKGWGATDTQYF. Written as DNA, the CDR3 is TGTGCCAGCAGCCAAGGGAAGGGCTGGGGAGCCACAGATACGCAGTATTTT.